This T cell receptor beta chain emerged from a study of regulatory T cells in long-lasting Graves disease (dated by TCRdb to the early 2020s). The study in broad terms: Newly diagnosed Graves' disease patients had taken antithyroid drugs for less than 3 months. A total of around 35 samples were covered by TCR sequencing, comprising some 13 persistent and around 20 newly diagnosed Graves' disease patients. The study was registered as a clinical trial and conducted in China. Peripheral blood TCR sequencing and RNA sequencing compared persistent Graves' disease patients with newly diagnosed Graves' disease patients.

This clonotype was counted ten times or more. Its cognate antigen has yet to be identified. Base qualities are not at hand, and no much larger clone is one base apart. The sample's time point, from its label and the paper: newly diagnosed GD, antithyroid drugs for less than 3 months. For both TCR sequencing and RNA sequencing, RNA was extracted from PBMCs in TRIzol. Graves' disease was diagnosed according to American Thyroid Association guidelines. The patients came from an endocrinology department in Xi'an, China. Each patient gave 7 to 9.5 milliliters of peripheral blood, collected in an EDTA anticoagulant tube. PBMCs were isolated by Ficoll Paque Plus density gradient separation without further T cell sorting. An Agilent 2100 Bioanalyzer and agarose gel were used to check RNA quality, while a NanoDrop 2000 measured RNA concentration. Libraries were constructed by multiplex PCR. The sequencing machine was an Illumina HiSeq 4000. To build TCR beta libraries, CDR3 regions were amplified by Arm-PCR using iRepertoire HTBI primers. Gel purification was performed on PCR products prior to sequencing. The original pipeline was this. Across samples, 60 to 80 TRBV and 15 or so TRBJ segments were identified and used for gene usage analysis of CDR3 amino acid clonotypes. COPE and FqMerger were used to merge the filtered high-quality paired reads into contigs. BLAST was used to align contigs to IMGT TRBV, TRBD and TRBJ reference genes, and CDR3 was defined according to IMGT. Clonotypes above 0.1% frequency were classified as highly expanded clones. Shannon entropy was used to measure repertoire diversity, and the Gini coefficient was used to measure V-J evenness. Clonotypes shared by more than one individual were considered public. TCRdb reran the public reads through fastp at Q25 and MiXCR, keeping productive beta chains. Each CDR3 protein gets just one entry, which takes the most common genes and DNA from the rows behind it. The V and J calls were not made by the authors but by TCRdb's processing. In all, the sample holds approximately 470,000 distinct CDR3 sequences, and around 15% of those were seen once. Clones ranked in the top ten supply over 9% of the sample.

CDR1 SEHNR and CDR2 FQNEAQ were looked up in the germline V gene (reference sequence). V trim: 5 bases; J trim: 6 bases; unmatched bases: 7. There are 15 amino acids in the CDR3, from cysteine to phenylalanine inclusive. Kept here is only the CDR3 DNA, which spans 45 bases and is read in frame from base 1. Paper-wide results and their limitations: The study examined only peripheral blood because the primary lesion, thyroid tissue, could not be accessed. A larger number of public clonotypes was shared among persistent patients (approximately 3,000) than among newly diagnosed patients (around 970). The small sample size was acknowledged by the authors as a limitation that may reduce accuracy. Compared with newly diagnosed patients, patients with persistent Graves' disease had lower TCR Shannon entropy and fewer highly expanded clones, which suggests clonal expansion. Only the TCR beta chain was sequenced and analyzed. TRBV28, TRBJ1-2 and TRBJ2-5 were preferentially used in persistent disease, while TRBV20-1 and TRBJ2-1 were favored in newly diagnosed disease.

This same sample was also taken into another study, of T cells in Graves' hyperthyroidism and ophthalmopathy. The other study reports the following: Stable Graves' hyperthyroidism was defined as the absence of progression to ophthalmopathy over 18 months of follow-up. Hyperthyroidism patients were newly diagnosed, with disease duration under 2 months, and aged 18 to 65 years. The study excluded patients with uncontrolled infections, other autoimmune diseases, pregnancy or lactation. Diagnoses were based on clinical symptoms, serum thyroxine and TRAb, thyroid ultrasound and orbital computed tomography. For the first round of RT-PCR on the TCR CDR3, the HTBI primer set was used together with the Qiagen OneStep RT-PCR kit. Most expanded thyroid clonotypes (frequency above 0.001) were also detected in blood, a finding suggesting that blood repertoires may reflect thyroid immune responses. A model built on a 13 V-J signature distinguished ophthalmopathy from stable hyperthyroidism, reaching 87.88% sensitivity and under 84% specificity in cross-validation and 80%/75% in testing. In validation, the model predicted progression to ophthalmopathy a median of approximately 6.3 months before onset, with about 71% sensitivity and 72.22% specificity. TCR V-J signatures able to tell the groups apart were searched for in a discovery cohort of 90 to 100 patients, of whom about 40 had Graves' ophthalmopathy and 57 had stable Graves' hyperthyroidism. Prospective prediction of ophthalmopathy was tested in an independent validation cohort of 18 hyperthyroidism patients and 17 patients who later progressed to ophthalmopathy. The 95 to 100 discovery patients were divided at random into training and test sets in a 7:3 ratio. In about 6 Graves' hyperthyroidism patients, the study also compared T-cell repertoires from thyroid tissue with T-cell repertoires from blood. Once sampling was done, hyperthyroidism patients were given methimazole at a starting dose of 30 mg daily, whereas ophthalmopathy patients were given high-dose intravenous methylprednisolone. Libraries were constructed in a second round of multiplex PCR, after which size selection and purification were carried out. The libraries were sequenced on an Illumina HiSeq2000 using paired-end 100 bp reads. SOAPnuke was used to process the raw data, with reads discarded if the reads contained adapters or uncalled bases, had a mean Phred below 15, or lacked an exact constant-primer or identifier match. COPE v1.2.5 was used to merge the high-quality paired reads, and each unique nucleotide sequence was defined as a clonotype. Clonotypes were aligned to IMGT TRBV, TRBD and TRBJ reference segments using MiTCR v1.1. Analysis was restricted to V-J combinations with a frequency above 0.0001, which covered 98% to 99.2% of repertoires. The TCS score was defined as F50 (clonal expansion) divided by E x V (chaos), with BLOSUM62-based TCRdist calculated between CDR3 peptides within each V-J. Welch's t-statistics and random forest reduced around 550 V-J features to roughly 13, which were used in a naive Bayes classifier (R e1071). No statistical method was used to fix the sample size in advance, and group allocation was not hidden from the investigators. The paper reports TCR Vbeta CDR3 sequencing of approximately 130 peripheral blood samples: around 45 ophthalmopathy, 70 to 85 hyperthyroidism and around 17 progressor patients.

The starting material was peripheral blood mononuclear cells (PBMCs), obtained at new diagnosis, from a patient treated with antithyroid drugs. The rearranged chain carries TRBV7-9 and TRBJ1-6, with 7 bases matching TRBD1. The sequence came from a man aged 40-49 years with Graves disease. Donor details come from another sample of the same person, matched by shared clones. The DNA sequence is TGTGCCAGCAGCAAAGACAGGGCTGGTAATTCACCCCTCCACTTT. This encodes CASSKDRAGNSPLHF.